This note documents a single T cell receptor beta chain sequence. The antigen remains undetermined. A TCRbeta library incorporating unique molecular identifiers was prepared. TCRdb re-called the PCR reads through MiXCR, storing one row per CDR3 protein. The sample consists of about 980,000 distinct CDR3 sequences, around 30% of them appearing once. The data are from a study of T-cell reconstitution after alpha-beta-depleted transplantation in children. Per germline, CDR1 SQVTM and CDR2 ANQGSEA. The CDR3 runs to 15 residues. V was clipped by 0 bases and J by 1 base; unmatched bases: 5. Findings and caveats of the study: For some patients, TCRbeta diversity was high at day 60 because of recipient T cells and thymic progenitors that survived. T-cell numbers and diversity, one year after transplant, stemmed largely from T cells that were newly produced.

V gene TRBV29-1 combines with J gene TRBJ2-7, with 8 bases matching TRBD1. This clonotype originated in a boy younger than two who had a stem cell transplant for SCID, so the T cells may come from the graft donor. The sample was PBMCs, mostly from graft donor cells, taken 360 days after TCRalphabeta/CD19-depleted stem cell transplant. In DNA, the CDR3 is TGCAGCGTTGAAGATCCACAGGGGGGATCCTACGAGCAGTACTTC. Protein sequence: CSVEDPQGGSYEQYF.